This T cell receptor beta chain was identified in a study of shared clonotypes between healthy human individuals. Whole-study context: Plates per donor: three CD4 naive, three CD4 memory, two CD8 naive, one CD8 memory. Study findings and constraints: Donors were few, which limited the genetic and exposure-history diversity represented.

Only a few counts were recorded for this clone. The antigen remains undetermined. Each replicate PCR on the sorted subsets used about 220 ng DNA (around 30,000 T cell genomes). Libraries were prepared by immunoSEQ multiplex PCR; TCRdb keeps only in-frame clonotypes and omits some of them. The sample shows more than 2 million clones, 85% to 95% of them seen only once. Germline loops: CDR1 MNHNY, CDR2 SVGAGI (reference sequence). CDR3 size: 14 residues. V shed 2 bases and J shed 1 base, with 8 bases lying between them. The chain combines TRBV6-6 with TRBJ1-1; possibly TRBD1 for D (5 bases). This receptor was obtained from a man younger than 35 in good health. Sequenced input: naive CD4+ T cells sorted from blood. Specified subset: CD45RA+ positively selected. CDR3 sequence (DNA): TGTGCCAGCAGTTACATGACAGCGAACACTGAAGCTTTCTTT. This encodes CASSYMTANTEAFF.